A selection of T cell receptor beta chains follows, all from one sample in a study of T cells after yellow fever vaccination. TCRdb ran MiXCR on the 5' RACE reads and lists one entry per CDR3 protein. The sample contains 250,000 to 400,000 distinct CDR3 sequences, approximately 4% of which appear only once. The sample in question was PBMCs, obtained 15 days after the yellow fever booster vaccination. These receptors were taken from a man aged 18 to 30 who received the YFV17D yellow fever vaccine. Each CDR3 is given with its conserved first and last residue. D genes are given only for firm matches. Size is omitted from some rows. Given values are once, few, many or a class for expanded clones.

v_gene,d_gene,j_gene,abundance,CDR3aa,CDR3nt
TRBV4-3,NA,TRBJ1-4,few,CASSQGRVAEKLFF,TGCGCCAGCAGCCAAGGGAGGGTGGCGGAAAAACTGTTTTTT
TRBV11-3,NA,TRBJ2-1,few,CASSLRPAGNEQFF,TGTGCCAGCAGCTTACGACCTGCGGGGAATGAGCAGTTCTTC
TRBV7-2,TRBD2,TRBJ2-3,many,CASSPGLATDTQYF,TGTGCCAGCAGTCCCGGACTAGCAACCGATACGCAGTATTTT
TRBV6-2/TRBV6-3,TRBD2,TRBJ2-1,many,CASSPRTSGGYF,TGTGCCAGCAGCCCCAGGACTAGCGGGGGCTACTTC
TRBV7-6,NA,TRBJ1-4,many,CASSFIDRTNEKLFF,TGTGCCAGCAGCTTTATTGACAGAACTAATGAAAAACTGTTTTTT
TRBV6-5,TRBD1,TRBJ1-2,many,CASSYSPRDRNYGYTF,TGTGCCAGCAGTTACAGCCCCCGGGACAGGAACTATGGCTACACCTTC
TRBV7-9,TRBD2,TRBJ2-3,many,CASSPPGLAGARADTQYF,TGTGCCAGCAGCCCGCCGGGACTAGCGGGGGCCAGAGCTGATACGCAGTATTTT
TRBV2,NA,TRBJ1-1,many,CASSEIQNTEAFF,TGTGCCAGCAGTGAGATTCAGAACACTGAAGCTTTCTTT
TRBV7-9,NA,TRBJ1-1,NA,CASSTRPGAGTEAFF,TGTGCCAGCAGCACTCGCCCGGGGGCCGGGACTGAAGCTTTCTTT
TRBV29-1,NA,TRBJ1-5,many,CSASDGILGNQPQHF,TGCAGCGCCTCGGACGGGATCTTGGGCAATCAGCCCCAGCATTTT
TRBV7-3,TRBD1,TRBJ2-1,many,CASSQTGLSYNEQFF,TGTGCCAGCAGCCAGACAGGGTTATCCTACAATGAGCAGTTCTTC
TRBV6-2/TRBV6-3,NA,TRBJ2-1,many,CASSYGENGHEQFF,TGTGCCAGCAGTTACGGGGAAAACGGCCATGAGCAGTTCTTC
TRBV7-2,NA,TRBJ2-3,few,CASSSAGQKQYF,TGTGCCAGCAGCTCCGCAGGGCAAAAGCAGTATTTT
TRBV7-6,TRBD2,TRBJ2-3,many,CASRRYSGGITDTQYF,TGTGCCAGCAGGCGTTATAGCGGGGGAATCACAGATACGCAGTATTTT
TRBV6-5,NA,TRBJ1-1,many,CASSYWTEAFF,TGTGCCAGCAGTTACTGGACTGAAGCTTTCTTT
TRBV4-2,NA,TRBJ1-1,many,CASSHTRETEAFF,TGTGCCAGCAGCCATACACGGGAAACTGAAGCTTTCTTT
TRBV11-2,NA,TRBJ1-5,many,CASSLDGTNQPQHF,TGTGCCAGCAGCTTAGATGGGACAAACCAGCCCCAGCATTTT
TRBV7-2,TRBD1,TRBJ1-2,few,CASSLRGTGDGYTF,TGTGCCAGCAGCTTACGGGGGACAGGGGATGGCTACACCTTC
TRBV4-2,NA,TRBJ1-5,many,CASSQGGDNQPQHF,TGTGCCAGCAGCCAAGGGGGGGACAATCAGCCCCAGCATTTT
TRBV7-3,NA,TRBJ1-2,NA,CASSLAASGSRYGYTF,TGTGCCAGCAGCCTAGCGGCGAGCGGGAGTCGATATGGCTACACCTTC
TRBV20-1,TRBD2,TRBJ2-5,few,CSAPLRRDYETQYF,TGCAGTGCTCCCCTTAGGCGGGACTACGAGACCCAGTACTTC
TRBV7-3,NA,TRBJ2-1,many,CASSLSASSYNEQFF,TGTGCCAGCAGCTTATCAGCGAGCTCCTACAATGAGCAGTTCTTC
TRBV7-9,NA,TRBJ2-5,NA,CASSHPQAQETQYF,TGTGCCAGCAGCCACCCGCAGGCCCAAGAGACCCAGTACTTC
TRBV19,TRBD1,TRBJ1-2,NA,CASSPGTVEYYGYTF,TGTGCCAGTAGCCCCGGGACAGTCGAATACTATGGCTACACCTTC
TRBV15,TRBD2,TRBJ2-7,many,CATSRLAGGREQYF,TGTGCCACCAGCAGATTAGCGGGGGGGCGCGAGCAGTACTTC
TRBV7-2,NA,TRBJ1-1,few,CASSLDLGRNTEAFF,TGTGCCAGCAGCTTAGATCTGGGGAGGAACACTGAAGCTTTCTTT
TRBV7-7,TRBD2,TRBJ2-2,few,CASSLRTSGRNTGELFF,TGTGCCAGCAGCCTACGTACTAGCGGGAGAAACACCGGGGAGCTGTTTTTT
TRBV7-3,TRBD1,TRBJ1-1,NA,CASSLNPGQGLNTEAFF,TGTGCCAGCAGCTTAAACCCAGGACAGGGGCTTAACACTGAAGCTTTCTTT
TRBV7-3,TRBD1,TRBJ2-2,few,CASSPGQPNTGELFF,TGTGCCAGCAGCCCGGGACAGCCTAACACCGGGGAGCTGTTTTTT
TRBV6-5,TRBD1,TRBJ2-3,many,CASRKTGGFTDTQYF,TGTGCCAGCAGGAAAACAGGGGGTTTCACAGATACGCAGTATTTT
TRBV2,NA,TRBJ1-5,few,CASVGEGGNQPQHF,TGTGCCAGCGTCGGGGAGGGAGGCAATCAGCCCCAGCATTTT
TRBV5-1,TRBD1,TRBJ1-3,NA,CASSLGADRVNTIYF,TGCGCCAGCAGCTTGGGTGCTGACAGGGTTAACACCATATATTTT
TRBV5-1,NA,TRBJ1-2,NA,CASSWGPTGIANYGYTF,TGCGCCAGCAGCTGGGGGCCGACAGGCATAGCTAACTATGGCTACACCTTC
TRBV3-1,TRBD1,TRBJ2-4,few,CASSRGQGKNIQYF,TGTGCCAGCAGCCGGGGACAGGGAAAAAACATTCAGTACTTC
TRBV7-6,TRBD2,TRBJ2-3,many,CASSSERLAGPGRTDTQYF,TGTGCCAGCAGCTCCGAGCGGCTAGCGGGGCCGGGGCGTACAGATACGCAGTATTTT
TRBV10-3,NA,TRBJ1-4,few,CAISDGYDEKLFF,TGTGCCATCAGTGATGGGTATGATGAAAAACTGTTTTTT
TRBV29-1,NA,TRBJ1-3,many,CSVHSGNTIYF,TGCAGCGTTCACTCTGGAAACACCATATATTTT
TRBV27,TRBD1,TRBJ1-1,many,CASSAAGTGEKAFF,TGTGCCAGCAGTGCCGCCGGGACAGGGGAGAAAGCTTTCTTT
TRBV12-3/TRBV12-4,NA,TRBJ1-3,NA,CASSTPQGNTIYF,TGTGCCAGCAGTACCCCACAGGGAAACACCATATATTTT
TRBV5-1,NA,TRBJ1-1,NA,CASSPGDGGDTEAFF,TGCGCCAGCAGCCCGGGGGACGGTGGGGACACTGAAGCTTTCTTT
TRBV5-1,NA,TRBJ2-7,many,CASSPRTVSYEQYF,TGCGCCAGCAGCCCCCGGACAGTTTCCTACGAGCAGTACTTC
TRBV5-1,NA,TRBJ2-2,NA,CASSPLGGLNTGELFF,TGCGCCAGCAGCCCCCTTGGGGGACTGAACACCGGGGAGCTGTTTTTT
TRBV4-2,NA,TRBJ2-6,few,CASSQGNSGANVLTF,TGTGCCAGCAGCCAAGGGAACTCTGGGGCCAACGTCCTGACTTTC
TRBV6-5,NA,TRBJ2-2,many,CASSYGANTGELFF,TGTGCCAGCAGTTACGGAGCGAACACCGGGGAGCTGTTTTTT
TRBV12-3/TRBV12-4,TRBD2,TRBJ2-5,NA,CASSGLAGQQETQYF,TGTGCCAGCAGTGGACTAGCGGGGCAACAAGAGACCCAGTACTTC
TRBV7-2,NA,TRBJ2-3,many,CASSPPRVSTDTQYF,TGTGCCAGCAGCCCACCGAGGGTGAGCACAGATACGCAGTATTTT
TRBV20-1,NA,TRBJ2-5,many,CSATGLGDTRETQYF,TGCAGTGCTACAGGACTAGGGGACACCAGAGAGACCCAGTACTTC
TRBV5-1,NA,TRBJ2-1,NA,CASSSQGGEQFF,TGCGCCAGCAGCTCACAGGGCGGTGAGCAGTTCTTC